Listed here are 27 T cell receptor beta chains from one sample, sequenced in a study of human T cells and chemical hapten exposure. TCRdb reprocessed the RACE reads with MiXCR, giving one entry per CDR3 protein. Here the sample spans nearly 350,000 distinct CDR3 sequences, approximately 6.3% being singletons. The time point is: patch test 1, 2 weeks after DPC sensitization. Regarding treatment: therapeutic diphenylcyclopropenone sensitization with weekly scalp DPC. The sequences come from whole blood, collected in connection with sensitization to the hapten diphenylcyclopropenone (DPC). These receptors were obtained from a woman aged 18-29 years with alopecia areata. Some clones in this sample may be carry-over from other donors' samples.

This clonotype was seen a handful of times. The chain employs TRBV7-8 and TRBJ1-3; D remains ambiguous. V was trimmed by 8 bases and J by 0 bases, leaving 8 bases between them. Germline loops: CDR1 SGHVS, CDR2 FQNEAQ. CDR3 length equals 13 residues. The CDR3: CASGGGSGNTIYF. Here the CDR3 DNA reads TGTGCCAGCGGTGGAGGCTCTGGAAACACCATATATTTT.

This chain joins TRBV4-3 and TRBJ1-5; D is ambiguous. CDR1 LGHNA and CDR2 YSLEER come from the germline V gene. CDR3 length: 17 residues. V was shortened by 5 bases and J by 0 bases, with 17 bases between the two germline ends. The CDR3 DNA sequence: TGCGCCAGCAGCGAGGCGCCAGGTACGATTAGCAATCAGCCCCAGCATTTT. Translation: CASSEAPGTISNQPQHF.

This clonotype was counted ten times or more. The chain has TRBV7-9 and TRBJ2-3; D gene uncertain. Per the germline V gene, CDR1 is SEHNR and CDR2 is FQNEAQ (reference sequence). Deletions cut 3 bases from V and 3 bases from J, with 10 bases between. This CDR3 has 14 amino acids. The CDR3 sequence: CASSFSVATDTQYF. In DNA form, the CDR3 reads TGTGCCAGCAGCTTCTCCGTGGCGACAGATACGCAGTATTTT.

This clonotype has ten or more counts. J is TRBJ2-7 and V is TRBV12-3 or TRBV12-4; the D gene could be TRBD1 or TRBD2 (5 bases each). The V end was cut by 3 bases, the J end by 4 bases, with 13 bases between. The CDR3 length is 14 residues. The chain's CDR3 is CASSLRGIGYEQYF. The CDR3 bases are TGTGCCAGCAGTTTGAGGGGTATTGGGTACGAGCAGTACTTC.

This clonotype was recorded many times. V usage is TRBV20-1 and J usage is TRBJ2-3; D not certain. CDR1 is DFQATT, CDR2 SNEGSKA, per germline (reference sequence). V was clipped by 2 bases and J by 4 bases, with 13 bases between them. CDR3 length: 14 residues. The CDR3 DNA reads TGCAGTGCTAGAATACTTTACAGCTCAGATACGCAGTATTTT. It translates to CSARILYSSDTQYF.

This clonotype has at least ten counts. The chain has TRBV29-1 and TRBJ1-1; no definite D call. This CDR3 region has 12 residues. Trimming left V 4 bases short and J 11 bases short, with 17 bases between. Germline lookup yields CDR1 SQVTM and CDR2 ANQGSEA. The CDR3 DNA reads TGCAGCGTTGTGAAACAGCCCCGTCGGGCTTTCTTT. It encodes CSVVKQPRRAFF.

This clonotype was observed a handful of times. This chain links TRBV12-3 or TRBV12-4 with TRBJ2-5; no definite D call. V dropped 3 bases and J dropped 0 bases, with 8 bases sitting between them. This CDR3 spans 14 amino acids. CDR3 nucleotides: TGTGCCAGCAGTTTTCCGCCCAACCAAGAGACCCAGTACTTC. This gives the protein CASSFPPNQETQYF.

This clonotype was seen a few times. V is TRBV3-1 and J is TRBJ1-5; D may be TRBD1 (5 bases). The CDR3 runs 17 residues. V was cut by 0 bases and J by 5 bases, with 17 bases left in between. Germline values: CDR1 LGHDT, CDR2 YNNKEL (reference sequence). As DNA, the CDR3 is TGTGCCAGCAGCCAAGATTCCCCGGGGGTGAGAGATCAGCCCCAGCATTTT. It specifies CASSQDSPGVRDQPQHF.

This clonotype was counted a few times. The chain joins TRBV28 to TRBJ2-7; weak D call: TRBD1 (5 bases). The CDR3 contains 12 residues. The germline V gene encodes CDR1 MDHEN and CDR2 SYDVKM. V lost 5 bases, J lost 7 bases, and 12 bases lay in between. The CDR3 nucleotides read TGTGCCAGCAGTCCGTCTCAGGGAGAGCAGTACTTC. This sequence encodes CASSPSQGEQYF.

This clonotype was found many times. The chain joins TRBV10-2 to TRBJ1-4, with TRBD1 identical over 7 bases. V trimming: 3 bases; J trimming: 6 bases; junction bases outside the gene matches: 7. The germline V gene has CDR1 WSHSY and CDR2 SAAADI. The CDR3 is made up of 15 amino acids. The CDR3 DNA follows: TGCGCCAGCAGTGAAGAGGGGGCGCGGGATGAAAAACTGTTTTTT. It encodes CASSEEGARDEKLFF.

Ten or more counts support this clonotype. The CDR3 nucleotides read TGTGCCAGCAGCCATACTAGCGGGGTCACAGATACGCAGTATTTT. Its protein product is CASSHTSGVTDTQYF. The V gene is TRBV7-9, the J gene TRBJ2-3; 10 bases match TRBD2. J gave up 2 bases and V 5 bases, and 4 bases lay outside the gene matches. Germline V gene lookup returns CDR1 SEHNR and CDR2 FQNEAQ (reference sequence). This CDR3 contains 15 residues. Looking up the rest from reference TRBV7-9 and TRBJ2-3 gives the full variable domain: DTGVSQNPRHKITKRGQNVTFRCDPISEHNRLYWYRQTLGQGPEFLTYFQNEAQLEKSRLLSDRFSAERPKGSFSTLEIQRTEQGDSAMYLCASSHTSGVTDTQYFGPGTRLTVL.

To note about this clonotype: It may be a read error: a sequence one base away is much more abundant. V and J are TRBV7-2 and TRBJ1-4; TRBD1 agrees at 7 bases. The CDR3 runs to 13 residues. Looked up from germline, CDR1 is SGHTA and CDR2 is FQGNSA. The CDR3 loop reads CANSQGGNEKLFF. The CDR3 DNA reads as TGTGCCAACAGCCAGGGGGGGAATGAAAAACTGTTTTTT.

There are many counts of this clonotype. This chain uses TRBV27 with TRBJ2-2; D ambiguous. The germline CDR1 and CDR2 sequences are MNHEY and SMNVEV (reference sequence). Trimming stripped 5 bases from V and 7 bases from J, with 8 bases between. The CDR3 runs 12 residues. The CDR3: CASSPSRGELFF. CDR3 coding DNA: TGTGCCAGCAGTCCCAGCCGCGGGGAGCTGTTTTTT.

This clonotype was counted many times. V usage is TRBV5-8 and J usage is TRBJ2-1; 8 bases map to TRBD1. The junction had 10 bases not matched to a gene; V was cut back by 2 bases and J by 6 bases. The V gene's germline CDR1 is SGHTS and CDR2 YDEGEE. This CDR3 spans 16 amino acids. This chain's CDR3 is CASSLGVWTGSNEQFF. CDR3 sequence (DNA): TGTGCCAGCAGCTTAGGGGTTTGGACAGGGTCCAATGAGCAGTTCTTC.

The chain joins TRBV12-3 or TRBV12-4 to TRBJ2-2, with D possibly TRBD2 on 6 matching bases. Trimming stripped 6 bases from V and 8 bases from J, with 16 bases between. The CDR3 has 14 residues. The CDR3 loop reads CASSPDGGSGELFF. In nucleotides, the CDR3 is TGTGCCAGCAGCCCTGATGGGGGGAGTGGGGAGCTGTTTTTT.

The gene calls are TRBV7-9 and TRBJ1-5; D is unresolved. V dropped 6 bases and J dropped 7 bases, with 16 bases sitting between them. This CDR3 comprises 14 residues. Germline V gene sequence: CDR1 SEHNR, CDR2 FQNEAQ (reference sequence). CDR3 DNA: TGTGCCAGCAGTTCTACAGAGGTTAAGCAGCCCCAGCATTTT. Translated: CASSSTEVKQPQHF. Using reference TRBV7-9 and TRBJ1-5 for the parts outside the CDR3, the full variable domain is DTGVSQNPRHKITKRGQNVTFRCDPISEHNRLYWYRQTLGQGPEFLTYFQNEAQLEKSRLLSDRFSAERPKGSFSTLEIQRTEQGDSAMYLCASSSTEVKQPQHFGDGTRLSIL.

This clonotype was picked up many times. The V and J genes are TRBV7-2 and TRBJ1-5, with 7 bases that match TRBD1. The CDR3 loop spans 15 amino acids. Germline CDR1 and CDR2: SGHTA and FQGNSA. With 6 bases clipped from V and 3 bases from J, the junction kept 8 bases outside the gene matches. The CDR3 coding sequence is TGTGCCAGCAGTTTTGCAGGGGGGACCAATCAGCCCCAGCATTTT. Translated: CASSFAGGTNQPQHF. The full variable domain, with the rest looked up from reference TRBV7-2 and TRBJ1-5, is GAGVSQSPSNKVTEKGKDVELRCDPISGHTALYWYRQSLGQGLEFLIYFQGNSAPDKSGLPSDRFSAERTGGSVSTLTIQRTQQEDSAVYLCASSFAGGTNQPQHFGDGTRLSIL.

This clonotype was recorded at least ten times. The J gene is TRBJ2-3, the V gene TRBV6-1, with TRBD2 as a possible D gene (8 bases). The CDR3 runs 18 residues. The germline V gene encodes CDR1 MNHNS and CDR2 SASEGT. Trimming took off 8 bases at V and 6 bases at J, with 30 bases between the two ends. The CDR3 here is CASGRQGGLAGPRDTQYF. CDR3 bases: TGTGCCAGCGGAAGACAGGGCGGGCTAGCGGGCCCCCGGGATACGCAGTATTTT.

This clonotype was detected a few times. The chain links TRBV28 to TRBJ2-1; 7 nucleotides line up with TRBD2. The CDR3 has 14 amino acids. Germline V gives CDR1 MDHEN, CDR2 SYDVKM. V gave up 3 bases and J gave up 5 bases; unmatched junction bases: 4. The CDR3 nucleotides read TGTGCCAGCAGTTTTCGGGGGGACGACAATGAGCAGTTCTTC. Its translation is CASSFRGDDNEQFF. Full variable domain (remainder filled in from reference TRBV28 and TRBJ2-1): DVKVTQSSRYLVKRTGEKVFLECVQDMDHENMFWYRQDPGLGLRLIYFSYDVKMKEKGDIPEGYSVSREKKERFSLILESASTNQTSMYLCASSFRGDDNEQFFGPGTRLTVL.

The chain combines TRBV4-3 with TRBJ1-1; no clear D gene. Germline V gives CDR1 LGHNA, CDR2 YSLEER. CDR3 length equals 12 residues. Trimming took off 2 bases at V and 8 bases at J, with 9 bases between the two ends. The CDR3 DNA is TGCGCCAGCAGCCAACCGGGCGCAGAAGCTTTCTTT. Amino acid sequence: CASSQPGAEAFF.

This CDR3 reads CASRPGQFNSPLHF. In nucleotides, the CDR3 is TGTGCCAGCAGACCGGGACAGTTTAATTCACCCCTCCACTTT. This chain uses TRBV9 with TRBJ1-6, with 7 bases matching TRBD1. The CDR3 contains 14 residues. The germline V gene encodes CDR1 SGDLS and CDR2 YYNGEE. Trimming took 5 bases from V and 6 from J; bases not matched to a gene: 5.

The chain joins TRBV7-6 to TRBJ2-2; 7 bases are a match to TRBD1. The V gene's germline CDR1 is SGHVS and CDR2 FNYEAQ. The V segment lost 5 bases and the J segment 2 bases; nucleotides outside the gene matches: 5. The CDR3 totals 15 residues. In DNA, the CDR3 is TGTGCCAGCAGCAACAGGGGATCTAACACCGGGGAGCTGTTTTTT. As protein: CASSNRGSNTGELFF.

This clonotype was observed at least ten times. The rearrangement joins TRBV6-2 or TRBV6-3 to TRBJ2-2, with D possibly TRBD1 on 6 matching bases. This CDR3 comprises 15 residues. CDR1 and CDR2 from the germline V gene are MNHEY and SVGEGT. V lost 8 bases, J lost 5 bases, and 18 bases lay in between. CDR3 sequence reads: CASQDQGRRTGELFF. The CDR3 DNA is TGTGCCAGCCAGGATCAGGGGCGGAGGACCGGGGAGCTGTTTTTT.

The chain combines TRBV12-3 or TRBV12-4 with TRBJ1-2; D is unclear. Trimming left V 7 bases short and J 4 bases short, with 22 bases between. The length of the CDR3 is 16 residues. The CDR3: CASTPSQYRASYGYTF. In DNA, the CDR3 is TGTGCCAGCACCCCCTCCCAGTACCGGGCCAGCTATGGCTACACCTTC.

The table lists this clonotype with a few counts. This sequence joins TRBV6-2 or TRBV6-3 and TRBJ2-7, with TRBD1 identical over 7 bases. CDR3 size: 14 residues. Germline values: CDR1 MNHEY, CDR2 SVGEGT. V was clipped by 4 bases and J by 6 bases; unmatched bases: 9. CDR3 bases: TGTGCCAGCAGTTCGACAGGGCTCAGTCTCGAGCAGTACTTC. Translation gives CASSSTGLSLEQYF.

This clonotype was detected only a few times. The chain recombines TRBV18 with TRBJ1-2; TRBD1 agrees at 9 bases. The CDR3 spans 16 residues. Trimming at V came to 2 bases and at J to 3 bases, leaving 7 bases not matched to a gene. Germline V gives CDR1 KGHSH, CDR2 LQKENI. The CDR3 protein is CASSPGTGKAHYGYTF. The CDR3 DNA reads TGTGCCAGCTCACCAGGGACAGGGAAGGCTCACTATGGCTACACCTTC.

This clonotype was recorded many times. The rearrangement uses TRBV4-3 and TRBJ2-3; 7 bases map to TRBD2. The J segment lost 1 base and the V segment lost 0 bases, leaving 7 bases of the junction unmatched. The CDR3 runs 17 residues. The germline V gene has CDR1 LGHNA and CDR2 YSLEER. The DNA for the CDR3 is TGCGCCAGCAGCCAAGATCTCCCGGGGAGGGGCACAGATACGCAGTATTTT. The encoded protein is CASSQDLPGRGTDTQYF.